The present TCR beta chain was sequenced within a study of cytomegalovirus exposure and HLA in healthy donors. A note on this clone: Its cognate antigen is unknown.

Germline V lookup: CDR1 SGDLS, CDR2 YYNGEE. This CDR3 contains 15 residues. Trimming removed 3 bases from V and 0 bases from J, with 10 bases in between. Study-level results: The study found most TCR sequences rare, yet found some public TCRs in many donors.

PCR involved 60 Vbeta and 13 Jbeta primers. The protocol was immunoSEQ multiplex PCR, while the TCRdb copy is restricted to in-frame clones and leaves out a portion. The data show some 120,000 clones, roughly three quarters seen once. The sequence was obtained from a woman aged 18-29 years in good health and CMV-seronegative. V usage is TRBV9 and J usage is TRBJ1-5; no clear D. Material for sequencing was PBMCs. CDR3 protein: CASSETGGSNQPQHF. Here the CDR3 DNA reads TGTGCCAGCAGCGAGACGGGAGGTAGCAATCAGCCCCAGCATTTT.